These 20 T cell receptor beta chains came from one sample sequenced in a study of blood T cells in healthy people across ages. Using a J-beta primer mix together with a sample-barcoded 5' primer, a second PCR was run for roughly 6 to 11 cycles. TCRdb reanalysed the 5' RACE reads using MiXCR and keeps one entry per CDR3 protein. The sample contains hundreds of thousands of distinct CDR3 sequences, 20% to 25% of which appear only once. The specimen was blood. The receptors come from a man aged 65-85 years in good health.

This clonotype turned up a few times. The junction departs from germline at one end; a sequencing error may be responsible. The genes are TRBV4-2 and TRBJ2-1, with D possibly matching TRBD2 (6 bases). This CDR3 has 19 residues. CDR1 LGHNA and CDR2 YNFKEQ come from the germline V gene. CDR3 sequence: CASNQELDGGTVSYNEQFF. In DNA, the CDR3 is TGTGCCAGCAACCAAGAGCTAGACGGCGGGACCGTTTCCTACAATGAGCAGTTCTTC.

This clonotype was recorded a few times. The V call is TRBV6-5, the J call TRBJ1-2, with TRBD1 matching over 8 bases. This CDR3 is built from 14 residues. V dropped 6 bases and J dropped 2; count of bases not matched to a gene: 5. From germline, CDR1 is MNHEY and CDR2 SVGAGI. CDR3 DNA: TGTGCCAGCAGCCAGGGGGCGCCGAACTATGGCTACACCTTC. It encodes CASSQGAPNYGYTF.

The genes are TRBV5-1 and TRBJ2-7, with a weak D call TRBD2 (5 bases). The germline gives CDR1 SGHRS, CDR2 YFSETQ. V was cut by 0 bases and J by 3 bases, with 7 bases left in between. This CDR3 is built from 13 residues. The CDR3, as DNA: TGCGCCAGCAGCTTGGCAGACTACTACGAGCAGTACTTC. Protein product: CASSLADYYEQYF.

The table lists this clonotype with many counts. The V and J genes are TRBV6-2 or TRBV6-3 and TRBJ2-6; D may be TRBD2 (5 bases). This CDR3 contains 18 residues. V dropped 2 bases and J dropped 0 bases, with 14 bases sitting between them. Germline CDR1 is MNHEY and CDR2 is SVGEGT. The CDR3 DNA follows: TGTGCCAGCAGTTACGTCCCGGGAAGGTACTCTGGGGCCAACGTCCTGACTTTC. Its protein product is CASSYVPGRYSGANVLTF.

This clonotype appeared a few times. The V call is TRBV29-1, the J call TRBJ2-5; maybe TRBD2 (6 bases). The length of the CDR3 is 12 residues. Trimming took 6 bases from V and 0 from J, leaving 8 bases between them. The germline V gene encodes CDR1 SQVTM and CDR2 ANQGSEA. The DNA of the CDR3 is TGCAGCGTCGCTAGCGACCAAGAGACCCAGTACTTC. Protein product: CSVASDQETQYF.

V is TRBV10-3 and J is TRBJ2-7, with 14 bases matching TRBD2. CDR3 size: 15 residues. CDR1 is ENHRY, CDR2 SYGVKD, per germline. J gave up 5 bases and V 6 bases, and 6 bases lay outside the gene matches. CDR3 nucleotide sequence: TGTGCCATCAGAAGACTAGCGGGAGGGGAGGACGAGCAGTACTTC. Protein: CAIRRLAGGEDEQYF.

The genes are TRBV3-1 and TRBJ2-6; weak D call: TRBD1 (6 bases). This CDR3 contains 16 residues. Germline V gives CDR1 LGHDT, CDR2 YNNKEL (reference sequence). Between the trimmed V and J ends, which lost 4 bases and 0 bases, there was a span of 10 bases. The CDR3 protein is CASSPHRDSGANVLTF. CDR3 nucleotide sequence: TGTGCCAGCAGCCCGCACAGGGACTCTGGGGCCAACGTCCTGACTTTC.

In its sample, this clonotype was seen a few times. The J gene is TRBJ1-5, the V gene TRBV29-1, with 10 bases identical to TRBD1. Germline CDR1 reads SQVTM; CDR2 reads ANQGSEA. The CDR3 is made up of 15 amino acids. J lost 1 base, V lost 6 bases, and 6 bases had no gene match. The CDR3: CSVIGQGGSNQPQHF. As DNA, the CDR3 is TGCAGCGTGATCGGACAGGGGGGAAGCAATCAGCCCCAGCATTTT.

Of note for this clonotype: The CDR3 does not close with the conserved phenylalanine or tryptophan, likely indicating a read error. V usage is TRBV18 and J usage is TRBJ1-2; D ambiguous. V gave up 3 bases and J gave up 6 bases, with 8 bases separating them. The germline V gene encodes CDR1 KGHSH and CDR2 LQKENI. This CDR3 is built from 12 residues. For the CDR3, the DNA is TGTGCCAGCTCACCTCGGTCCGATGGCTACACCGTC. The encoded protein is CASSPRSDGYTV.

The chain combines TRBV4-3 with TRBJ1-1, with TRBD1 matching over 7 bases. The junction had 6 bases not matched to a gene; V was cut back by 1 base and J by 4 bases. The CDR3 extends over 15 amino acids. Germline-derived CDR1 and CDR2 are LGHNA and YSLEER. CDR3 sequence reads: CASSQGTGVGTEAFF. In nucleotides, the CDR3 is TGCGCCAGCAGCCAAGGCACAGGGGTGGGCACTGAAGCTTTCTTT.

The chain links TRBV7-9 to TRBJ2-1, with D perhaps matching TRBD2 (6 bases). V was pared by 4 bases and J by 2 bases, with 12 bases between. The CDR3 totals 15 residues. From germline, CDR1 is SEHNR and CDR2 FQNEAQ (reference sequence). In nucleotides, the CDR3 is TGTGCCAGCAGCTCCGGGACTTCCCCCTACAATGAGCAGTTCTTC. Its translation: CASSSGTSPYNEQFF.

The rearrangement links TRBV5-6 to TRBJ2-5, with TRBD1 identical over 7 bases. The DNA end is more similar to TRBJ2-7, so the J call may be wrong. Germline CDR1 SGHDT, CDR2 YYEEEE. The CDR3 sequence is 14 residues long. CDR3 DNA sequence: TGTGCCAGCAGCTTGGGAGGGACAGTCGGCGAGCAGTACTTC. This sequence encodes CASSLGGTVGEQYF.

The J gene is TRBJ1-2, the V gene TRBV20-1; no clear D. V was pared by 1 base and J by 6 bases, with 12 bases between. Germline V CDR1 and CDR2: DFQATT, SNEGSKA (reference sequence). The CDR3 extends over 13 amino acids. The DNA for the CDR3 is TGCAGTGCTAGAGTACACCCGGGCGATGGCTACACCTTC. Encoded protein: CSARVHPGDGYTF.

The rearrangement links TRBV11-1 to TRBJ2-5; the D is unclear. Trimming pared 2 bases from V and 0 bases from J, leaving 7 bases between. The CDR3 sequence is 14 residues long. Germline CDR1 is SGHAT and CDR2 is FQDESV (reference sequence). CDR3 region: CASSLRDDQETQYF. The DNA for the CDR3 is TGTGCCAGCAGCTTACGCGACGACCAAGAGACCCAGTACTTC. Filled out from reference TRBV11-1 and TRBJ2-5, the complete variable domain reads EAEVAQSPRYKITEKSQAVAFWCDPISGHATLYWYRQILGQGPELLVQFQDESVVDDSQLPKDRFSAERLKGVDSTLKIQPAELGDSAMYLCASSLRDDQETQYFGPGTRLLVL.

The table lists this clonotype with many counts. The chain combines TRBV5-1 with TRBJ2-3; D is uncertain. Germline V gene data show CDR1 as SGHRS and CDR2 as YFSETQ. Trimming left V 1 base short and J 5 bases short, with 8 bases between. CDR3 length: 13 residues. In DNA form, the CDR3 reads TGCGCCAGCAGCTTGAATGGCCAAGATACGCAGTATTTT. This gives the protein CASSLNGQDTQYF.

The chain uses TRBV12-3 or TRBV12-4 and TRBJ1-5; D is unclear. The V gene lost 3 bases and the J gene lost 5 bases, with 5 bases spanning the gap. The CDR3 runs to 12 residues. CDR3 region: CASSFRYQPQHF. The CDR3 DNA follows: TGTGCCAGCAGTTTTCGGTATCAGCCCCAGCATTTT.

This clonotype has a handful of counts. The CDR3 spells CATAGLAGLAGGELFF. In nucleotides, the CDR3 is TGTGCCACCGCGGGACTAGCGGGCCTGGCAGGCGGGGAGCTGTTTTTT. The chain uses TRBV10-3 and TRBJ2-2; 12 nucleotides match TRBD2. Losses at the gene ends were 10 bases for V and 7 bases for J; bases not matched to a gene: 13. Germline loops: CDR1 ENHRY, CDR2 SYGVKD. This CDR3 region has 16 residues.

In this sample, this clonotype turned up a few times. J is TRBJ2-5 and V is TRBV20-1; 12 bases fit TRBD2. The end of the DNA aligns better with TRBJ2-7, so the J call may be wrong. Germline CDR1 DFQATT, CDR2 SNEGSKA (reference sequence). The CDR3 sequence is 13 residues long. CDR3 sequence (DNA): TGCAGTGCTCGACTAGCGGGAGAGTACGAGCAGTACTTC. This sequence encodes CSARLAGEYEQYF.

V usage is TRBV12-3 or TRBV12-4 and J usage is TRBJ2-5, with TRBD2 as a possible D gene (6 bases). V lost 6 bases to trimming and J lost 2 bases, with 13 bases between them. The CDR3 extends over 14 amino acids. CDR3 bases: TGTGCCAGCAGCCCCATCGGGGGACAAGAGACCCAGTACTTC. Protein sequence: CASSPIGGQETQYF.

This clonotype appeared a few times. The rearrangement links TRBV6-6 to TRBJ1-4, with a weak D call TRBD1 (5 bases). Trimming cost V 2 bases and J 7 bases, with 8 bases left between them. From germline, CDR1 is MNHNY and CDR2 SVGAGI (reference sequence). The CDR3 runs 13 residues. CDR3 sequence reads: CASSYGGGEKLFF. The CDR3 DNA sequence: TGTGCCAGCAGTTACGGGGGGGGTGAAAAACTGTTTTTT.